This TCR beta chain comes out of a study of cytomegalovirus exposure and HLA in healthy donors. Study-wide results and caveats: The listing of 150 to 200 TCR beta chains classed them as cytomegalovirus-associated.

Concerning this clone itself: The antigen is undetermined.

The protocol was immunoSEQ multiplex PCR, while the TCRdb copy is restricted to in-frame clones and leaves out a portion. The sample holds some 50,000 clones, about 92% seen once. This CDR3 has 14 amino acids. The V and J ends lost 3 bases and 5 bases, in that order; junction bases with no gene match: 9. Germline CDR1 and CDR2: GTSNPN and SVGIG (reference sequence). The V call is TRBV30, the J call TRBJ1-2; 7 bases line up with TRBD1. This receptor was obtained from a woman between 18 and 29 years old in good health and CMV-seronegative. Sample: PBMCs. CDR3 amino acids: CAWRHGTVSYGYTF. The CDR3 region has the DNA TGTGCCTGGAGGCACGGGACAGTTTCTTATGGCTACACCTTC.